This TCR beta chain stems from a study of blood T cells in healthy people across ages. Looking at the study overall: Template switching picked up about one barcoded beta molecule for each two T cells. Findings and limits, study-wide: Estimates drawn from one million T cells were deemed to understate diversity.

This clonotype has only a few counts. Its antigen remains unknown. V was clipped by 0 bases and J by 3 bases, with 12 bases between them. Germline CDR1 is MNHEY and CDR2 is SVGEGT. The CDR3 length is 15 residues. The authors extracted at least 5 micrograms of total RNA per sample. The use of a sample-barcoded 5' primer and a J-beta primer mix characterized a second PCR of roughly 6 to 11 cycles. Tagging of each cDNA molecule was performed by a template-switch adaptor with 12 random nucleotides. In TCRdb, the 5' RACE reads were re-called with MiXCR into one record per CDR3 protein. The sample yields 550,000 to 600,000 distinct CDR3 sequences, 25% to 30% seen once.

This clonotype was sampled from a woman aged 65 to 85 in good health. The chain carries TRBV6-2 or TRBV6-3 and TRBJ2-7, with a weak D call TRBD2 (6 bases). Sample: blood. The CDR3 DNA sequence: TGTGCCAGCAGTTACTCAGGCGGGGTGCGCTACGAGCAGTACTTC. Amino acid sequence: CASSYSGGVRYEQYF.